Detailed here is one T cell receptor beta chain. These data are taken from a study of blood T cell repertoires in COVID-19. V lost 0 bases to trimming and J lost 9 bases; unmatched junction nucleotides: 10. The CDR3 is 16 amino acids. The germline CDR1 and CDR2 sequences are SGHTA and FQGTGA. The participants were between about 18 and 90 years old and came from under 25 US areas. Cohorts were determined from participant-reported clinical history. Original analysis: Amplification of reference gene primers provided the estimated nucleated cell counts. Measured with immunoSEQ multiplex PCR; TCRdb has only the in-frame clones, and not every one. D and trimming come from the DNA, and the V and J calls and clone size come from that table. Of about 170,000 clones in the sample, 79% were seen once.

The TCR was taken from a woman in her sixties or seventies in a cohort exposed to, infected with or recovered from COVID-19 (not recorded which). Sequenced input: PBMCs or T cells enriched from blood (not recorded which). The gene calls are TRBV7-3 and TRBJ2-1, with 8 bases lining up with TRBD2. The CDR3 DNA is TGTGCCAGCAGCTTAACAGGGACTAGGTTGAGGGGTGAGCAGTTCTTC. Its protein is CASSLTGTRLRGEQFF.